This entry is about one T cell receptor beta chain. Its antigen remains unknown. The record originates from a study of T cells in tumors after PD-1 blockade. Assay: immunoSEQ multiplex PCR; the TCRdb copy retains only in-frame clones and omits some. The sample yields more than 4,000 clones, 50% to 80% seen once. CDR3 size: 16 residues. Unmatched junction bases numbered 9, after V lost 1 base and J lost 3 bases. The germline V gene has CDR1 LGHNT and CDR2 FRNRAP. Study-level results: Expanded exhausted CD8+ clones after therapy were mostly novel clonotypes. Blood contained about 40% of the tumor's TCR clonotypes.

The input for sequencing was tumor tissue, taken before anti-PD-1 treatment. This sequence joins TRBV12-5 and TRBJ2-7; TRBD1 matches 7 bases. The sequence was collected from a human donor with cutaneous squamous cell carcinoma. The CDR3 sequence is CASGLAVTGISYEQYF. The CDR3 bases are TGTGCTAGTGGTTTGGCAGTGACAGGGATTAGCTACGAGCAGTACTTC.